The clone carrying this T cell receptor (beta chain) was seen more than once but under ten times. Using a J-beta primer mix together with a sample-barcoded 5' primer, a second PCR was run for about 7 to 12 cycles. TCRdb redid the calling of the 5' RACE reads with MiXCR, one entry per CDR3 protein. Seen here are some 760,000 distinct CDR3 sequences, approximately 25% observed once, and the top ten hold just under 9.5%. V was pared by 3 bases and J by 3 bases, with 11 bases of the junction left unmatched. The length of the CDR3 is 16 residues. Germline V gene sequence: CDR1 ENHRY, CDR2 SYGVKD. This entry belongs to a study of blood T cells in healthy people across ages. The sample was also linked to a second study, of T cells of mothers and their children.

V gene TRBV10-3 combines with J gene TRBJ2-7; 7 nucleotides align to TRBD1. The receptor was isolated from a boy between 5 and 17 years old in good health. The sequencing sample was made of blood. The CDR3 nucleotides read TGTGCCATCAGTGACCCAGGGGGACAGCGCGACTACGAGCAGTACTTC. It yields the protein CAISDPGGQRDYEQYF.